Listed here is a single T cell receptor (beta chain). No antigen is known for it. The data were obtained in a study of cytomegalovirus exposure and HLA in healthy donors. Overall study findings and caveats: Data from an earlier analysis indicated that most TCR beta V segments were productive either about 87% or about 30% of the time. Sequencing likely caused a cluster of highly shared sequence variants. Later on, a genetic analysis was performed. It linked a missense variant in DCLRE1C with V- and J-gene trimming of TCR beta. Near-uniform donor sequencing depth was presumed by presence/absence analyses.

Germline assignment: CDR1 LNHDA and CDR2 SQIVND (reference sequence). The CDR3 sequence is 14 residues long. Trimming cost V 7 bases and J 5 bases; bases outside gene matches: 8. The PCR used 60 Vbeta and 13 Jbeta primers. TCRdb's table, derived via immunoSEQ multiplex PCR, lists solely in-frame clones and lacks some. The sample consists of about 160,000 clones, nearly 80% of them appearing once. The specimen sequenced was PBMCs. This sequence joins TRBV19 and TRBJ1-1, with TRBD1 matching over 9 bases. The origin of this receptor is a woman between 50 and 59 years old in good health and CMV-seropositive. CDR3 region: CASKGDRAGTEAFF. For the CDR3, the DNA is TGTGCCAGTAAGGGGGACAGGGCGGGGACTGAAGCTTTCTTT.